This T cell receptor (beta chain) was found in a study of T cells in Graves' hyperthyroidism and ophthalmopathy. Findings of the study overall: Researchers found most expanded thyroid clonotypes above 0.001 in blood as well.

Regarding this clonotype: Antigen: not known.

Amplification targeted TCR beta CDR3 regions from RNA transcripts. HTBI primers were employed in a first-round RT-PCR of the TCR CDR3. TCRdb re-analysed the multiplex PCR reads in MiXCR, keeping a single row per CDR3 protein. This sample carries around 560,000 distinct CDR3 sequences, approximately 15% of them seen once, and the ten largest clones take under 20%. Germline V gene sequence: CDR1 SEHNR, CDR2 FQNEAQ (reference sequence). V shed 1 base and J shed 2 bases, with 11 bases lying between them. The CDR3 loop spans 15 amino acids. The sample taken for sequencing was blood. The rearrangement joins TRBV7-9 to TRBJ2-5; D might be TRBD1 (5 bases). This TCR was sampled from a woman under 30 with Graves' hyperthyroidism. The CDR3 reads CASSLGLGRQETQYF. The CDR3, as DNA: TGTGCCAGCAGCTTAGGCTTGGGGCGACAAGAGACCCAGTACTTC.